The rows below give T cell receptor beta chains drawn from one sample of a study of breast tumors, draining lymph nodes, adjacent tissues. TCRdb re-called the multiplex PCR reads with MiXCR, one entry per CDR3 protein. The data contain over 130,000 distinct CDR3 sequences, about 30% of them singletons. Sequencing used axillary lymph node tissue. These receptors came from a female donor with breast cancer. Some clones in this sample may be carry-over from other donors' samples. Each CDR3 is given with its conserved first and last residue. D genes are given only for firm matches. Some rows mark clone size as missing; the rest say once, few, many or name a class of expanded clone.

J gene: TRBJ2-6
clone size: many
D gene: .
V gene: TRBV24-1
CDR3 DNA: TGTGCCACCAGTGATTCGGGCTTCGGTTTGGGGGCCAACGTCCTGACTTTC
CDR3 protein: CATSDSGFGLGANVLTF

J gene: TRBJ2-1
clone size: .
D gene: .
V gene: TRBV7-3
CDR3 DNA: .
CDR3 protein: CASSFYICSALGGESSYNEQFF

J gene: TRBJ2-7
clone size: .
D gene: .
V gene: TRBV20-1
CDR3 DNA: TGCAGTGCTAGTGAGTTATACAAGCAGTACTTC
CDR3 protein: CSASELYKQYF

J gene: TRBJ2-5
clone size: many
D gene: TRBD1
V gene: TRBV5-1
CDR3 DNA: TGCGCCAGCAGCTCGACAGGGATACAAGAGACCCAGTACTTC
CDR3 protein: CASSSTGIQETQYF

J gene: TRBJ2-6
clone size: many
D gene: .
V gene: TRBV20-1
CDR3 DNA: TGCAGTGCTAGCAGGACTTGGTCTGGGGCCAACGTCCTGACTTTC
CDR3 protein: CSASRTWSGANVLTF

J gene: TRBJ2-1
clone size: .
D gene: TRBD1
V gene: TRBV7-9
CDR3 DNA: TGTGCCGGCAGCCCCCGACAGGGGAACAGTGAGCAGTTCTTC
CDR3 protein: CAGSPRQGNSEQFF

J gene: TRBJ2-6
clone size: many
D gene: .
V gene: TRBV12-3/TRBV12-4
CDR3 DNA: TGTGCCAGCAGTTCCCGGTGGGGGTCTGGGGCCAACGTCCTGACTTTC
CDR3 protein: CASSSRWGSGANVLTF

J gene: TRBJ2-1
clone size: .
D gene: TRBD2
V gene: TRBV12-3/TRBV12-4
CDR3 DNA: TGTGCCAGCAGTTTCGCGATCCGGACTAGCGGGGGGGTAAGTGAGCAGTTCTTC
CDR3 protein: CASSFAIRTSGGVSEQFF

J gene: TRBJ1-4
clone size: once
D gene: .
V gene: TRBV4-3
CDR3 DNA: TGCGCCAGCAGCCAAGAGCCCAGCGGGGGGTACAATGAAAAACTGTTTTTT
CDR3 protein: CASSQEPSGGYNEKLFF

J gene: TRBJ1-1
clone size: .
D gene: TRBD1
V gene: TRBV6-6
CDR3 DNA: TGTGCCAGCAGTTACGGGACAGGGTTCGCTGAAGCTTTCTTT
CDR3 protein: CASSYGTGFAEAFF

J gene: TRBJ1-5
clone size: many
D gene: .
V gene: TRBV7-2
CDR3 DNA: TGTGCCAGCAGCCATGGAATTCGGCAGCCCCAGCATTTT
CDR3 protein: CASSHGIRQPQHF

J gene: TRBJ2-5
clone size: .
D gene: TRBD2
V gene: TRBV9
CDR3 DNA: TGTGCCAGCAGCAAGGCGGGGGGGCTGAGCGGTGAGACCCAGTACTTC
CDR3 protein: CASSKAGGLSGETQYF

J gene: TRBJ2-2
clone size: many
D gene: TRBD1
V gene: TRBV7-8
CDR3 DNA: TGTGCCAGCATTTACGGGACAGTCAACACCGGGGAGCTGTTTTTT
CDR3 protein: CASIYGTVNTGELFF

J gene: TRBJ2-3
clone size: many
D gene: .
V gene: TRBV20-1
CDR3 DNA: TGCAGTGCTAAACTAGGAAATACGCAGTATTTT
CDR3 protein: CSAKLGNTQYF

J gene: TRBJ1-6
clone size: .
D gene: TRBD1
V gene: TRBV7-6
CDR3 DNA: TGTGCCAGCAGCCTCGGGACAGGGGGCATCGCCTATAATTCACCCCTCCACTTT
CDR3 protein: CASSLGTGGIAYNSPLHF

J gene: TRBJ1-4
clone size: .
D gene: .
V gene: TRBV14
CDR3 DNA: TGTGCCAGCAGCCAAGTTCGGACGACGGCAACTAATGAAAAACTGTTTTTT
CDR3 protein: CASSQVRTTATNEKLFF

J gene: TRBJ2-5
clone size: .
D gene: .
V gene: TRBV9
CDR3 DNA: TGTGCCAGCAGCGTAGGCAGGACTGGGGAGCCCCAGTCCTTC
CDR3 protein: CASSVGRTGEPQSF

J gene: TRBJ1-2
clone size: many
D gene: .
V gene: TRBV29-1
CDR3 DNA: TGCAGCGTTGAGGGGCAGGGGCTGACCTACACCTTC
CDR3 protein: CSVEGQGLTYTF

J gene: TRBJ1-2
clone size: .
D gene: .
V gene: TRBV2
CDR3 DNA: TGTGCCAGCAGTGAAATAGCGGGCTACACCTTC
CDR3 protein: CASSEIAGYTF

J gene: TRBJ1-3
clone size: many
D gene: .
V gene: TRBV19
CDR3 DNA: TGTGCCAGTAGTATAGTAACGGCAGGCCGGTCTGGAAACACCATATATTTT
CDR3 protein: CASSIVTAGRSGNTIYF

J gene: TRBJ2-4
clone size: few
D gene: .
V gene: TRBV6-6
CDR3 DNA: TGTGCCAGCAGTCACTCGGGCGGGGAAAACATTCAGTACTTC
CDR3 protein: CASSHSGGENIQYF

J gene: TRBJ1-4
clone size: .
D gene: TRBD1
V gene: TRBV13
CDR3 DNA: TGTGCCAGCAGCGGCCGGGACAGGGGGCTGTTTTTT
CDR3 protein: CASSGRDRGLFF